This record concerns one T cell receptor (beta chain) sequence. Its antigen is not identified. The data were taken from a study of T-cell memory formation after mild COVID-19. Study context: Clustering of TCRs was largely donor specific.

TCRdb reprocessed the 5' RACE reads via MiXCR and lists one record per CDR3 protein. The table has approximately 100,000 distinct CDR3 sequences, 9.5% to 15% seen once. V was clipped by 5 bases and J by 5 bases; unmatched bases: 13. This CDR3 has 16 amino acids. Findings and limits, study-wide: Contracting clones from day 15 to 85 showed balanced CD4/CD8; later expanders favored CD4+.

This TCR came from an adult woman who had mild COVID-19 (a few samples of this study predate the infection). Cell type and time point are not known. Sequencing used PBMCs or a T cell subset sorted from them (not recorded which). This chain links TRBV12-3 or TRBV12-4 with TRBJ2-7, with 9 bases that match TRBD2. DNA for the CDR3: TGTGCCAGCAGTCCCTTCGGCGGGGGGGTCTGGGACGAGCAGTACTTC. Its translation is CASSPFGGGVWDEQYF.